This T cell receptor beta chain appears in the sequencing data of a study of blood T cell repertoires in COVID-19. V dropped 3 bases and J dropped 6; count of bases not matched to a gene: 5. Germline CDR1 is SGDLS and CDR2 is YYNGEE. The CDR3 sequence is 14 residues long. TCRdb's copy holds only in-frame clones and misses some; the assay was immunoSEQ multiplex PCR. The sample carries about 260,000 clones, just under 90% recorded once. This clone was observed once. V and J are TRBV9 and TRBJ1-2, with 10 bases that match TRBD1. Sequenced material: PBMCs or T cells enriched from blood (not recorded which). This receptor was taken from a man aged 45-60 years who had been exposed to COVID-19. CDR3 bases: TGTGCCAGCAGCGGGGACAGGGGATTTGATGGCTACACCTTC. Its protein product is CASSGDRGFDGYTF.